This T cell receptor beta chain was captured by sequencing in a study of T cell responses to AZD1222 COVID-19 vaccine. Study-level points and caveats: Donors skewed white British and female; clonal diversity was possibly underestimated.

Generated by immunoSEQ multiplex PCR, the TCRdb table keeps only in-frame clones and is missing some. The repertoire holds approximately 150,000 clones, with roughly 88% as singletons. Trimming shortened V by 0 bases and J by 0 bases, and 6 bases separated the two germline ends. This CDR3 spans 15 amino acids. CDR1 and CDR2 (germline): SGHAT, FQNNGV. Comment on this clone: Its antigen is undetermined.

The chain links TRBV11-2 to TRBJ2-1; no definite D call. Source: peripheral blood, taken 28 days after the second AZD1222 dose. The receptor's source is an adult who received the AZD1222 COVID-19 vaccine. The CDR3, as DNA: TGTGCCAGCAGCTTAGAACCAAGCTCCTACAATGAGCAGTTCTTC. The encoded protein is CASSLEPSSYNEQFF.